These T cell receptor beta chains were read from a single sample in a study of CD8 T cells in Susac syndrome. TCRdb reprocessed the immunoSEQ multiplex PCR reads via MiXCR and lists one record per CDR3 protein. The sample holds some 170,000 distinct CDR3 sequences, around 96% seen once. The specimen was CD4+ T cells from PBMCs. The receptors stem from a human donor in good health. CDR3s include the opening cysteine and the closing phenylalanine or tryptophan. A D gene is named only where the DNA matches it firmly.

v_call d_call cdr3_aa
TRBV30 - CAWSVTGTDTQYF
TRBV28 - CASSLAGVGNEQFF
TRBV18 TRBD1 CASSPPTGVGEQYF
TRBV3-1 - CASSQDLVSYNEQFF
TRBV11-3 - CASSLGQGLAVNTGELFF
TRBV20-1 TRBD2 CSAREELAGEGSEQFF
TRBV7-2 TRBD2 CASSLVAGGSTDTQYF
TRBV5-1 - CASSPGLNSGNTIYF
TRBV2 TRBD1 CASSVGQVVTDTQYF
TRBV20-1 TRBD1 CSAPKTGGDQPQHF
TRBV24-1 - CATTAGSTDTQYF
TRBV20-1 TRBD2 CSRASGQETQYF
TRBV30 TRBD2 CAWNLAGVGGELFF
TRBV9 TRBD1 CASSIEGALSGEQYF
TRBV18 TRBD1 CASSPSTGSEAFF
TRBV14 - CASSQGFTAFF
TRBV29-1 TRBD1 CSVLRGRVTEAFF
TRBV29-1 TRBD1 CSVEVGQGYNEQFF
TRBV9 TRBD1 CASSTGTGASRTQYF
TRBV20-1 - CSASKLQETQYF
TRBV12-3/TRBV12-4 - CASFPSAANTGELFF
TRBV6-5 TRBD1 CASSYPGTGGAGELFF
TRBV12-3/TRBV12-4 - CASSLGPDRPQHF
TRBV3-1 - CASSERNGYTF
TRBV4-2 - CASSQALYSQETQYF
TRBV18 - CASSPAADTQYF
TRBV7-9 - CASSPPALGETQYF
TRBV2 TRBD2 CAIQLAGAGNEQFF
TRBV20-1 TRBD2 CSAPREGSEYEQYF
TRBV24-1 - CATRPGRSNTGELFF
TRBV20-1 TRBD1 CSADRDRPYEQYF
TRBV7-9 - CASSSEGDQPQHF
TRBV7-2 - CASESTTTYEQYF
TRBV20-1 TRBD2 CSASFAGDVDTQYF
TRBV6-6 TRBD2 CASSYGPSGQYEQFF
TRBV29-1 - CSARPGVGNTIYF
TRBV12-3/TRBV12-4 - CASTQGDSGKEQYF
TRBV20-1 - CSAGSAGLHQETQYF
TRBV28 TRBD1 CAATGQGFYEQYF
TRBV27 - CASKLLEGNQPQHF
TRBV3-1 - CASSPGVDTQYF
TRBV9 - CASSVELASEQYF
TRBV6-1 - CASRTGFGSGANVLTF
TRBV4-3 - CASSRGAGWNEQFF